The 19 T cell receptor beta chains presented below share a single source sample, sequenced in a study of blood T cell repertoires in COVID-19 (dated by TCRdb to 2019 to 2021). The library was made by the immunoSEQ multiplex PCR assay. In TCRdb, the immuneACCESS table is reduced to in-frame sequences with V and J assigned. These tables do not hold every clone; where another copy was compared, an unresolved V gene accounts for under half, and the others remain unexplained. This sample is represented by under 25,000 clones; over 65% of them were singletons. Of the sample, around 21% is held by the ten largest clones. The source material was peripheral blood. The source of these receptors is a human donor in a cohort sampled during active or convalescent COVID-19.

The V call is TRBV6-2 or TRBV6-3, the J call TRBJ2-1; D is unclear. The germline V and J ends were trimmed by 5 bases and 4 bases, with 3 bases remaining between them. The germline V gene has CDR1 MNHEY and CDR2 SVGEGT. The CDR3 loop spans 11 amino acids. CDR3 amino acids: CASSPYNEQFF. In nucleotides, the CDR3 is TGTGCCAGCAGTCCGTACAATGAGCAGTTCTTC.

This clone was seen a handful of times. The chain combines TRBV1 with TRBJ1-4; the table's D call, TRBD1, was not checked against the DNA. TRBV1 is flagged as a pseudogene. The CDR3 runs to 18 residues. The CDR3 region is CTSSQDPVRGGYGEKLFF. The DNA for the CDR3 is TGCACCAGCAGCCAAGATCCAGTCAGGGGTGGTTACGGTGAAAAACTGTTTTTT.

V and J are TRBV15 and TRBJ2-7; TRBD1 matches 8 bases. This CDR3 comprises 18 residues. CDR1 LNHNV and CDR2 YYDKDF come from the germline V gene (reference sequence). Trimming took 5 bases from V and 3 from J; bases not matched to a gene: 18. As DNA, the CDR3 is TGTGCCACCAGCCTAGAAACGTATACAGGGGGAGCCCACTACGAGCAGTACTTC. It translates to CATSLETYTGGAHYEQYF. Filled out from reference TRBV15 and TRBJ2-7, the complete variable domain reads DAMVIQNPRYQVTQFGKPVTLSCSQTLNHNVMYWYQQKSSQAPKLLFHYYDKDFNNEADTPDNFQSRRPNTSFCFLDIRSPGLGDTAMYLCATSLETYTGGAHYEQYFGPGTRLTVT.

This clone occurred a few times. The chain is built from TRBV5-4 and TRBJ1-2, with TRBD1 matching over 7 bases. The junction had 9 bases not matched to a gene; V was cut back by 5 bases and J by 5 bases. The CDR3 consists of 14 residues. Germline CDR1 reads SGHNT; CDR2 reads YYREEE (reference sequence). CDR3 amino acids: CASSYSGGQYGYTF. In DNA form, the CDR3 reads TGTGCCAGCAGTTACTCAGGGGGTCAGTATGGCTACACCTTC.

The chain carries TRBV2 and TRBJ2-1, with a possible D match to TRBD2 (5 bases). Germline V CDR1 and CDR2: SNHLY, FYNNEI. The CDR3 consists of 15 residues. With 3 bases removed from V and 6 bases from J, the gap between germline ends came to 15 bases. The CDR3 is CASSDHGREPNEQFF. The CDR3 nucleotides are TGTGCCAGCAGTGATCACGGTAGGGAGCCCAATGAGCAGTTCTTC.

The chain is built from TRBV27 and TRBJ2-3, with 9 bases aligning to TRBD2. The V and J ends lost 8 bases and 1 base, in that order; junction bases with no gene match: 4. The CDR3 spans 14 residues. CDR1 is MNHEY, CDR2 SMNVEV, per germline (reference sequence). The CDR3 is CASFSGSGTDTQYF. In nucleotides, the CDR3 is TGTGCCAGCTTTAGCGGGAGTGGCACAGATACGCAGTATTTT.

This clone is a singleton in its sample. This chain joins TRBV7-8 and TRBJ2-5; TRBD1 might be the D (5 bases). The CDR3 is made up of 13 amino acids. In germline, CDR1 is SGHVS, CDR2 FQNEAQ. V was clipped by 6 bases and J by 2 bases, with 10 bases between them. The CDR3 DNA follows: TGTGCCAGCAGTACGGACACACAAGAGACCCAGTACTTC. Its protein product is CASSTDTQETQYF.

This sequence joins TRBV9 and TRBJ2-7; D may be TRBD2 (5 bases). The V gene's germline CDR1 is SGDLS and CDR2 YYNGEE. The CDR3 contains 17 residues. With 0 bases removed from V and 2 bases from J, the gap between germline ends came to 18 bases. The CDR3 sequence is CASSVAPTVAPTYEQYF. CDR3 bases: TGTGCCAGCAGCGTAGCCCCCACGGTAGCGCCCACCTACGAGCAGTACTTC.

The chain carries TRBV29-1 and TRBJ2-1; TRBD2 agrees at 11 bases. V dropped 1 base and J dropped 10; count of bases not matched to a gene: 9. The CDR3 spans 15 residues. The germline gives CDR1 SQVTM, CDR2 ANQGSEA. CDR3 sequence (DNA): TGCAGCGTTGAAGCAGGGACTAGCGGAAGGAGGGAGCAGTTCTTC. Translating gives CSVEAGTSGRREQFF.

This chain connects TRBV28 to TRBJ2-5, with 10 bases lining up with TRBD1. This CDR3 contains 14 residues. V gave up 5 bases and J gave up 7 bases; unmatched junction bases: 7. Germline CDR1 reads MDHEN; CDR2 reads SYDVKM. The CDR3 bases are TGTGCCAGCAGTGGGGGACAGGGGCGGGGGACCCAGTACTTC. This codes for CASSGGQGRGTQYF.

CDR3 region: CASSSDRGNLYEQYF. CDR3 in DNA: TGTGCCAGCAGCTCAGACAGGGGCAATCTCTACGAGCAGTACTTC. V is TRBV7-2 and J is TRBJ2-7, with TRBD1 matching 8 bases. There are 15 residues in the CDR3. In germline, CDR1 is SGHTA, CDR2 FQGNSA. The ends lost 4 bases at V and 3 bases at J; junction bases unmatched: 8. Filled out from reference TRBV7-2 and TRBJ2-7, the complete variable domain reads GAGVSQSPSNKVTEKGKDVELRCDPISGHTALYWYRQSLGQGLEFLIYFQGNSAPDKSGLPSDRFSAERTGGSVSTLTIQRTQQEDSAVYLCASSSDRGNLYEQYFGPGTRLTVT.

This clone has just a few counts. V gene TRBV5-8 combines with J gene TRBJ2-7, with D uncertain. Trimming cost V 4 bases and J 4 bases, with 12 bases left between them. The length of the CDR3 is 13 residues. Germline-derived CDR1 and CDR2 are SGHTS and YDEGEE. CDR3 bases: TGTGCCAGCAGCCCCCGGTTCGGTTACGAGCAGTACTTC. Translation: CASSPRFGYEQYF.

By sample share, this clone is medium-sized (0.01 to 0.1%). This chain uses TRBV6-6 with TRBJ2-1, with D maybe TRBD1 (6 bases). The germline V gene encodes CDR1 MNHNY and CDR2 SVGAGI (reference sequence). The CDR3 has 13 residues. Trimming stripped 8 bases from V and 4 bases from J, with 12 bases between. The CDR3 here is CASSQGLYNEQFF. The CDR3 bases are TGTGCCAGCTCCCAGGGGCTGTACAATGAGCAGTTCTTC.

The V and J genes are TRBV5-1 and TRBJ2-1; weak D call: TRBD1 (5 bases). Germline-derived CDR1 and CDR2 are SGHRS and YFSETQ. V was pared by 0 bases and J by 12 bases, with 16 bases between. The CDR3 is 14 residues long. CDR3 in amino acids: CASSLDQGPPPQFF. The CDR3 DNA sequence: TGCGCCAGCAGCTTGGATCAGGGCCCACCTCCGCAGTTCTTC.

The chain joins TRBV9 to TRBJ1-4; TRBD1 agrees at 9 bases. The J segment lost 9 bases and the V segment lost 8 bases, leaving 14 bases of the junction unmatched. The germline V gene encodes CDR1 SGDLS and CDR2 YYNGEE. This CDR3 has 15 residues. CDR3 nucleotides: TGTGCCAGGCCGGGGACAGGGTGGAGGGAGAAAAAACTGTTTTTT. Amino acid sequence: CARPGTGWREKKLFF.

This clone showed up just once. This chain uses TRBV20-1 with TRBJ1-1, with a possible D match to TRBD1 (5 bases). The CDR3 is 11 amino acids. In germline, CDR1 is DFQATT, CDR2 SNEGSKA (reference sequence). V lost 0 bases and J 10 bases, leaving 9 bases between the germline ends. CDR3 DNA: TGCAGTGCTAGAGACAGGGTGGTAGCTTTCTTT. Amino acids: CSARDRVVAFF.

This clone was found once. The CDR3: CASSLGGSGGKNIQYF. In DNA form, the CDR3 reads TGTGCCAGCAGCTTAGGAGGTAGCGGAGGCAAAAACATTCAGTACTTC. The chain recombines TRBV7-2 with TRBJ2-4; tentative D call: TRBD2 (6 bases). The CDR3 runs 16 residues. Trimming pared 1 base from V and 3 bases from J, leaving 13 bases between. Per germline, CDR1 SGHTA and CDR2 FQGNSA. The full variable domain, with the rest looked up from reference TRBV7-2 and TRBJ2-4, is GAGVSQSPSNKVTEKGKDVELRCDPISGHTALYWYRQSLGQGLEFLIYFQGNSAPDKSGLPSDRFSAERTGGSVSTLTIQRTQQEDSAVYLCASSLGGSGGKNIQYFGAGTRLSVL.

The gene calls are TRBV5-4 and TRBJ1-1, with D hard to call. V dropped 4 bases and J dropped 1 base, with 14 bases sitting between them. This CDR3 spans 15 amino acids. Germline-derived CDR1 and CDR2 are SGHNT and YYREEE (reference sequence). The CDR3 DNA follows: TGTGCCAGCAGCACTTCTATTTATCGGAACACTGAAGCTTTCTTT. Encoded protein: CASSTSIYRNTEAFF.

The rearrangement uses TRBV29-1 and TRBJ2-5, with 9 bases identical to TRBD1. Per germline, CDR1 SQVTM and CDR2 ANQGSEA. This CDR3 is 15 amino acids long. V was clipped by 5 bases and J by 4 bases; unmatched bases: 11. CDR3 bases: TGCAGCGTTTACTTGCTACAGGGGGCAGGAGAGACCCAGTACTTC. It is translated as CSVYLLQGAGETQYF.